This TCR beta chain was captured in a study of shared clonotypes between healthy human individuals. At the level of the study: CD4 naive and memory got three plates each, CD8 naive two, CD8 memory one. Findings and limits, study-wide: Having only a few donors restricted how much genetic and exposure-history diversity was captured. Relative to memory subsets, naive subsets generally showed larger estimated richness. With a few donors compared, approximately 5% of naive CD4 clonotypes were shared.

This CDR3 contains 10 residues. The data were produced by immunoSEQ multiplex PCR, yet TCRdb's version contains in-frame clones alone and is incomplete. The repertoire holds about 2 million clones, about 95% seen once, with more than 0.95% in the top ten. As for this clone: What it binds is not known. Being one base from a much bigger clone, this may be a read error. Within the sample, other DNA sequences also encode this same CDR3.

The naive CD8 population came from CD45RO-negative cells selected for CCR7, without terminally differentiated effector memory CD45RA+ cells. This clonotype originated in a man between 18 and 29 years old in good health. This chain joins TRBV21-1 and TRBJ2-5. TRBV21-1 is designated a pseudogene. The sequencing sample was made of naive CD8+ T cells sorted from blood. The CDR3 protein is CASRGETQYF. Written as DNA, the CDR3 is TGTGCCAGCAGGGGGGAGACCCAGTACTTC.